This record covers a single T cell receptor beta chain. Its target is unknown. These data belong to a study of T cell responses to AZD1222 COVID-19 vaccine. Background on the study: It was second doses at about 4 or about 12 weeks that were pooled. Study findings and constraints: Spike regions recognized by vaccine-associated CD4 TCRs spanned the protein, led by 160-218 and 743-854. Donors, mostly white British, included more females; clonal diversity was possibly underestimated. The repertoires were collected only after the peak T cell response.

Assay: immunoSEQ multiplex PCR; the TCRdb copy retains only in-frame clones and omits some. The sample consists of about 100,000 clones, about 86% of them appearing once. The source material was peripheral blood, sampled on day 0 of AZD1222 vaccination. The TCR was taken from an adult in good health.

CDR3 residues: CASSFGGADYGYTF. Written as DNA, the CDR3 is TGTGCCAGCAGTTTCGGGGGGGCTGACTATGGCTACACCTTC. This chain connects TRBV27 to TRBJ1-2, with D possibly matching TRBD1 (6 bases). This CDR3 comprises 14 residues. CDR1 is MNHEY and CDR2 is SMNVEV in the germline V gene (reference sequence). Trimming pared 3 bases from V and 3 bases from J, leaving 11 bases between.